This T cell receptor beta chain derives from a study of radiation and T cells in renal cell carcinoma. As for this clone: The antigen remains unidentified.

This CDR3 contains 15 residues. Germline CDR1 and CDR2: SGDLS and YYNGEE. The germline V and J ends were trimmed by 0 bases and 7 bases, with 16 bases remaining between them. Time point meaning: blood 4 weeks post-SBRT, at nephrectomy. Treatment reported: 15 Gy SBRT to primary tumor, nephrectomy 4 weeks later. Blood was sampled at baseline, 2 weeks and 4 weeks after SBRT. This renal cell carcinoma was of the clear cell type. This table comes from immunoSEQ multiplex PCR, and its TCRdb copy is limited to in-frame clones, with some not included. The repertoire includes fewer than 200,000 clones, 88% of them detected once, and roughly 10% sits in the top ten. Study-wide results and limits: Without pretreatment biopsies, baseline tumor clonotype presence was undetermined. From baseline, blood top tumor clonotypes peaked at 2 weeks post-radiation.

The receptor's source is a woman aged 50 to 65 with renal cell carcinoma. The sequencing used blood, collected from a patient whose treatment included radiotherapy and nephrectomy. The gene calls are TRBV9 and TRBJ1-2; D is uncertain. CDR3 amino acids: CASSVAAGSTRGYTF. DNA of the CDR3: TGTGCCAGCAGCGTAGCGGCAGGTTCTACTCGTGGCTACACCTTC.